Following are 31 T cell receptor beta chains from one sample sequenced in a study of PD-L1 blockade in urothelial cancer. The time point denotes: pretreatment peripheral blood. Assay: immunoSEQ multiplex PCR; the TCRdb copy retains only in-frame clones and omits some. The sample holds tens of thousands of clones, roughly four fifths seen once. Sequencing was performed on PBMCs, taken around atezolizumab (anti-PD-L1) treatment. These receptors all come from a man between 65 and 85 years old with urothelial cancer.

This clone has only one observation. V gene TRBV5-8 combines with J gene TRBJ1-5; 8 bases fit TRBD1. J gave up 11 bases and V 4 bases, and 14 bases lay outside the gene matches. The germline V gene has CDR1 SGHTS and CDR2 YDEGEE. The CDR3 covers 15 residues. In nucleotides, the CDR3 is TGTGCCAGCAGCAAACGGACAGGGAGCCTCGGAGCCCAGCATTTT. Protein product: CASSKRTGSLGAQHF.

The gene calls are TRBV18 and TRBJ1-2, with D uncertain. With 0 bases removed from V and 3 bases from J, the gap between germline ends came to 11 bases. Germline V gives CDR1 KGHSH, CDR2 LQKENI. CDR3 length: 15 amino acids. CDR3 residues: CASSPPGSGDYGYTF. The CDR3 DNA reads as TGTGCCAGCTCACCACCGGGGAGCGGGGACTATGGCTACACCTTC.

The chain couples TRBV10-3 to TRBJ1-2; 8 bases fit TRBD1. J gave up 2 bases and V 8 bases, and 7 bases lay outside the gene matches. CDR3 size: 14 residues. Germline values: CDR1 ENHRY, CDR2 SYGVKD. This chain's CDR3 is CAIGPGQANYGYTF. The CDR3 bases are TGTGCCATCGGGCCGGGACAGGCGAACTATGGCTACACCTTC.

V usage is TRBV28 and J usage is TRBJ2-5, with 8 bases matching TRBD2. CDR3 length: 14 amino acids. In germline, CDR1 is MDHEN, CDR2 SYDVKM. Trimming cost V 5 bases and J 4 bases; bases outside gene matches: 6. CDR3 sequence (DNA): TGTGCCAGCAGTAGGTCGGGAGGGAGAGAGACCCAGTACTTC. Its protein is CASSRSGGRETQYF.

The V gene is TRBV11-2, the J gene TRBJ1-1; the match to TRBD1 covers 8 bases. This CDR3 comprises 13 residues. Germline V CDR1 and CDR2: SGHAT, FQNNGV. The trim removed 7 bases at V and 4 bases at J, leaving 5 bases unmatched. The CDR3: CASTKDRVTEAFF. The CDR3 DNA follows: TGTGCCAGCACTAAGGACAGGGTCACTGAAGCTTTCTTT.

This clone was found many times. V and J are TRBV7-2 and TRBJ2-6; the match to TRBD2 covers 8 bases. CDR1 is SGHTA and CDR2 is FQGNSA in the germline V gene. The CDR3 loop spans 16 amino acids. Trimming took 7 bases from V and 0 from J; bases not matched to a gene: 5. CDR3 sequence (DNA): TGTGCCAGCACAGCGGGGGTTGGCTCTGGGGCCAACGTCCTGACTTTC. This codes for CASTAGVGSGANVLTF.

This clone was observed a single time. The CDR3 region has the DNA TGTGCCAGTAGTATTGCCCTCGGGCGGGGAGCTTTCTTT. This sequence encodes CASSIALGRGAFF. V gene TRBV19 combines with J gene TRBJ1-1; D is uncertain. This CDR3 is 13 amino acids long. Germline assignment: CDR1 LNHDA and CDR2 SQIVND (reference sequence). V gave up 3 bases and J gave up 10 bases, with 15 bases separating them.

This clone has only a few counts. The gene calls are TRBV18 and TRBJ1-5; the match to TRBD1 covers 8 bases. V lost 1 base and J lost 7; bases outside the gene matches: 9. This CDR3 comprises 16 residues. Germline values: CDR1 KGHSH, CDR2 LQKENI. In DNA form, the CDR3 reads TGTGCCAGCTCACCACGGGCAGGGGGCAGAGAACAGCCCCAGCATTTT. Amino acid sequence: CASSPRAGGREQPQHF.

The CDR3 bases are TGTGCCAGCAGTTTCGGACAGAATTCCTATGGCTACACCTTC. This codes for CASSFGQNSYGYTF. This sequence joins TRBV27 and TRBJ1-2; tentatively, D is TRBD1 (6 bases). CDR1 and CDR2 (germline): MNHEY, SMNVEV (reference sequence). The CDR3 covers 14 residues. V lost 3 bases, J lost 4 bases, and 12 bases lay in between.

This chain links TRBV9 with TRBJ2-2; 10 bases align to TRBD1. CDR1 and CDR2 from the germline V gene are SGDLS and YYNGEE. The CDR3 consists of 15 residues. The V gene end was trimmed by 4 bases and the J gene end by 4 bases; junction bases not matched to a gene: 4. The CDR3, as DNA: TGTGCCAGCAGCTACGACAGGGGGCCCACCGGGGAGCTGTTTTTT. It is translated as CASSYDRGPTGELFF.

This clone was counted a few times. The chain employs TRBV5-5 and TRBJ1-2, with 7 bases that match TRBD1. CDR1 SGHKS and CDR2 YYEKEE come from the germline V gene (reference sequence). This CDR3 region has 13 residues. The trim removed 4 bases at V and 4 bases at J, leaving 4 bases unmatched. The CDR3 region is CASSSTGVYGYTF. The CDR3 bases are TGTGCCAGCAGCAGTACAGGGGTCTATGGCTACACCTTC. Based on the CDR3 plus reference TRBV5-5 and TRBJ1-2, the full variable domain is DAGVTQSPTHLIKTRGQQVTLRCSPISGHKSVSWYQQVLGQGPQFIFQYYEKEERGRGNFPDRFSARQFPNYSSELNVNALLLGDSALYLCASSSTGVYGYTFGSGTRLTVV.

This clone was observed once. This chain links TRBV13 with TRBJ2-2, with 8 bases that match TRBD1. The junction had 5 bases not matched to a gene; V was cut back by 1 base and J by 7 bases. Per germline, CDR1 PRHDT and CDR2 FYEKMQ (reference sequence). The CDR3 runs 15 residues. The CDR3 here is CASSLEDRDGGELFF. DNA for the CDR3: TGTGCCAGCAGCTTAGAGGACAGGGATGGCGGGGAGCTGTTTTTT.

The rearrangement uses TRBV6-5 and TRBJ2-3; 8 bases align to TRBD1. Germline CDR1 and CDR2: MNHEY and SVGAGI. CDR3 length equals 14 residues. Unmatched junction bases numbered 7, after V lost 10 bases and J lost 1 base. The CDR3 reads CATRQGQGTDTQYF. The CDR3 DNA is TGTGCCACTCGGCAGGGACAGGGCACAGATACGCAGTATTTT.

The CDR3 coding sequence is TGTGCCAGCAGCTTAGTAGGCAGGGATATAGATACGCAGTATTTT. Translation: CASSLVGRDIDTQYF. This rearrangement joins TRBV7-2 to TRBJ2-3; TRBD1 might be the D (5 bases). The CDR3 spans 15 residues. Germline CDR1 and CDR2: SGHTA and FQGNSA. Trimming stripped 1 base from V and 5 bases from J, with 13 bases between.

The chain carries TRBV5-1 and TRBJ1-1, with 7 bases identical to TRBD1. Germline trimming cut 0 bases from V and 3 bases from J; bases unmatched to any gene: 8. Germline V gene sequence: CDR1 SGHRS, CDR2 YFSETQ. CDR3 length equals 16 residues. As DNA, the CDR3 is TGCGCCAGCAGCTTGGCCCGACAGGGTACGGACACTGAAGCTTTCTTT. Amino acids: CASSLARQGTDTEAFF.

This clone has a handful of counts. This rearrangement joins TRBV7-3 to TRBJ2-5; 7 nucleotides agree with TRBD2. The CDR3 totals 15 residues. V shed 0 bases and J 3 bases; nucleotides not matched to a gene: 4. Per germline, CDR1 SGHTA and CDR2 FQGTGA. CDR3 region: CASSLTGGGKETQYF. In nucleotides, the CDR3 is TGTGCCAGCAGCTTAACCGGCGGGGGAAAAGAGACCCAGTACTTC.

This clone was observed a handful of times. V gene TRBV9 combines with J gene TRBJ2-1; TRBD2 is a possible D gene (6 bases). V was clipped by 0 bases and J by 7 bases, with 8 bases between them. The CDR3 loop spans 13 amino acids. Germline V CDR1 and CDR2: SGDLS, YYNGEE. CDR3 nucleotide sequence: TGTGCCAGCAGCGTAGGTGGGGGGAATGAGCAGTTCTTC. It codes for CASSVGGGNEQFF.

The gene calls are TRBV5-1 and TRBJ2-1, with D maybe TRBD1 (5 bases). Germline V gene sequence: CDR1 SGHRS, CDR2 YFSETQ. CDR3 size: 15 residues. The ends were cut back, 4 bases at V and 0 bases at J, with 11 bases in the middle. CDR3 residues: CASSGARSSYNEQFF. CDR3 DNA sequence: TGCGCCAGCAGCGGGGCGCGGAGCTCCTACAATGAGCAGTTCTTC.

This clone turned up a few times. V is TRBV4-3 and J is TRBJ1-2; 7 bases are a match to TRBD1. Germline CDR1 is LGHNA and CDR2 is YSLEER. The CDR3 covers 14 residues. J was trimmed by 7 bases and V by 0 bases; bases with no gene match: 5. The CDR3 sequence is CASSQDRSGGGYTF. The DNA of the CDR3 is TGCGCCAGCAGCCAAGATAGGTCAGGGGGTGGCTACACCTTC.

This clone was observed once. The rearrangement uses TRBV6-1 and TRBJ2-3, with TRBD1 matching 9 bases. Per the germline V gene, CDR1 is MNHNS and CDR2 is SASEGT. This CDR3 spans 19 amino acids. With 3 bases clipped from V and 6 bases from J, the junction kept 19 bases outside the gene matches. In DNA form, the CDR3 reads TGTGCCAGCAGTGAGCTTTTTAGACAGGGGGGTTTGCAGTTGGATACGCAGTATTTT. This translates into CASSELFRQGGLQLDTQYF.

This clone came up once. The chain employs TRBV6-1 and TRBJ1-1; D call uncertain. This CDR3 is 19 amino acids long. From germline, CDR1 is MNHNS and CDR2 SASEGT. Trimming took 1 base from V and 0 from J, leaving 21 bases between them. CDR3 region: CASSEGARSPLPLNTEAFF. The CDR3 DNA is TGTGCCAGCAGTGAAGGGGCTCGGTCGCCGTTACCTCTGAACACTGAAGCTTTCTTT.

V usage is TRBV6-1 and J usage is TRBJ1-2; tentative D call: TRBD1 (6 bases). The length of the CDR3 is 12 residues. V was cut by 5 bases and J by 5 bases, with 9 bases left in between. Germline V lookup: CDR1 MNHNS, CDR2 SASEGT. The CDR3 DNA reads TGTGCCAGCAGTAGGGGGGGGTATGGCTACACCTTC. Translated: CASSRGGYGYTF.

This chain's CDR3 is CASSSRRGLAGTGELFF. CDR3 nucleotides: TGTGCCAGCAGCTCCCGCCGGGGACTAGCGGGCACCGGGGAGCTGTTTTTT. The V gene is TRBV7-2, the J gene TRBJ2-2; TRBD2 aligns across 12 bases. J gave up 4 bases and V 4 bases, and 7 bases lay outside the gene matches. In germline, CDR1 is SGHTA, CDR2 FQGNSA. The CDR3 loop spans 17 amino acids.

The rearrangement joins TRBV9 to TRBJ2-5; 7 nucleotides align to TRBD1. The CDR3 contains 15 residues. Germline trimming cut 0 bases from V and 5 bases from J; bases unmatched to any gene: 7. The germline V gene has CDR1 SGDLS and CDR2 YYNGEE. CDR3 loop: CASSVGQGKWETQYF. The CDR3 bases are TGTGCCAGCAGCGTAGGACAGGGAAAATGGGAGACCCAGTACTTC.

CDR3 bases: TGTGCCAGCAGCCTCAGGACAGGGGCGGGGGACACTGAAGCTTTCTTT. Protein: CASSLRTGAGDTEAFF. The chain employs TRBV11-2 and TRBJ1-1; 9 bases map to TRBD1. Germline V CDR1 and CDR2: SGHAT, FQNNGV. CDR3 length: 16 residues. The ends lost 5 bases at V and 3 bases at J; junction bases unmatched: 10. Looking up the rest from reference TRBV11-2 and TRBJ1-1 gives the full variable domain: EAGVAQSPRYKIIEKRQSVAFWCNPISGHATLYWYQQILGQGPKLLIQFQNNGVVDDSQLPKDRFSAERLKGVDSTLKIQPAKLEDSAVYLCASSLRTGAGDTEAFFGQGTRLTVV.

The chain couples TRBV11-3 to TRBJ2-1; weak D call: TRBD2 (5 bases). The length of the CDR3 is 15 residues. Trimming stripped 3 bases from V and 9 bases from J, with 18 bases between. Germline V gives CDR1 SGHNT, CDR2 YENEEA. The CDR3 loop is CASSFSTSRSGEQFF. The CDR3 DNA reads TGTGCCAGCAGCTTTTCAACTAGTCGGTCGGGTGAGCAGTTCTTC.

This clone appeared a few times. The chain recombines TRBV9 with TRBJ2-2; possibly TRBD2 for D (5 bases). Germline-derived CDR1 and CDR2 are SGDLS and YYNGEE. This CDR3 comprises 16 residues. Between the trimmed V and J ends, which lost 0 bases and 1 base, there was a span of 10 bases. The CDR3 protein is CASSVGSAQNTGELFF. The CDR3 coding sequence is TGTGCCAGCAGCGTAGGTAGCGCACAGAACACCGGGGAGCTGTTTTTT. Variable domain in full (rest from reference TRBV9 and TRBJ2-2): DSGVTQTPKHLITATGQRVTLRCSPRSGDLSVYWYQQSLDQGLQFLIQYYNGEERAKGNILERFSAQQFPDLHSELNLSSLELGDSALYFCASSVGSAQNTGELFFGEGSRLTVL.

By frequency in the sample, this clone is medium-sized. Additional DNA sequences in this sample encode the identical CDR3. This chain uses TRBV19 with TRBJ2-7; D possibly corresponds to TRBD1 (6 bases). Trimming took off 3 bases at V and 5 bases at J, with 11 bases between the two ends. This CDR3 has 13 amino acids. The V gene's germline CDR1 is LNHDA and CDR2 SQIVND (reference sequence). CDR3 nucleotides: TGTGCCAGTAGTATTGCCTCAGGGGACGAGCAGTACTTC. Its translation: CASSIASGDEQYF.

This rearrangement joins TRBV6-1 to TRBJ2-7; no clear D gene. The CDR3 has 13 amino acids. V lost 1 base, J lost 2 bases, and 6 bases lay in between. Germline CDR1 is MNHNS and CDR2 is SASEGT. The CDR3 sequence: CASSEGVPYEQYF. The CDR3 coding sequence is TGTGCCAGCAGTGAAGGAGTTCCCTACGAGCAGTACTTC.

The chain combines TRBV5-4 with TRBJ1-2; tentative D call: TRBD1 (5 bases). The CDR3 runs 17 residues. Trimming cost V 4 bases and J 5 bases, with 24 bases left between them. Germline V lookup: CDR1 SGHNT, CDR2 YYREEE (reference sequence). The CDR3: CASSIGDLGGGLYGYTF. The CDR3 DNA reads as TGTGCCAGCAGCATTGGAGACCTGGGCGGGGGATTATATGGCTACACCTTC.

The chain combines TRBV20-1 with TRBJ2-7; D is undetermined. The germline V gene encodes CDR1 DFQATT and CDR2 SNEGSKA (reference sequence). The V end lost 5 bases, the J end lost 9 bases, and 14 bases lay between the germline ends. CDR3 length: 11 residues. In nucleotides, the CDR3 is TGCAGTGCTGGCCACCCTCTAGGGCAGTACTTC. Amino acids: CSAGHPLGQYF.